This is a list of T cell receptor beta chains from one sample in a study of blood T cells in healthy people across ages. MiXCR, run by TCRdb on the 5' RACE reads, gives a single entry per CDR3 protein. Seen here are 800,000 or so distinct CDR3 sequences, roughly 25% observed once, and the top ten hold under 4.5%. These data were also filed under a second study, of T cells of mothers and their children.

Source material: blood. Source of these receptors: a boy aged 5-17 years in good health. CDR3s include the opening cysteine and the closing phenylalanine or tryptophan.

v_gene: TRBV11-2
len: 15
j_gene: TRBJ2-7
CDR3aa: CASSFLLAPYYEQYF

v_gene: TRBV15
len: 17
j_gene: TRBJ2-3
CDR3aa: CATSRDYAGDWADTQYF

v_gene: TRBV2
len: 13
j_gene: TRBJ2-5
CDR3aa: CASLAGEQETQYF

v_gene: TRBV7-2
len: 14
j_gene: TRBJ2-5
CDR3aa: CASSRGHLQETQYF

v_gene: TRBV7-3
len: 16
j_gene: NA
CDR3aa: CASSLSLAGAYNEQFF

v_gene: TRBV2
len: 13
j_gene: TRBJ2-4
CDR3aa: CARRGDSENIQYF

v_gene: TRBV12-3/TRBV12-4
len: 11
j_gene: TRBJ2-3
CDR3aa: CASAYRDTQYF

v_gene: TRBV29-1
len: 15
j_gene: TRBJ1-1
CDR3aa: CSVELWVRHGTEAFF

v_gene: TRBV2
len: 15
j_gene: TRBJ2-3
CDR3aa: CATVKLAGGEETQYF

v_gene: TRBV20-1
len: 16
j_gene: NA
CDR3aa: CSASRGRQDEPYEQYF

v_gene: TRBV4-3
len: 15
j_gene: TRBJ2-3
CDR3aa: CASSQAGVAADTQYF

v_gene: TRBV12-3/TRBV12-4
len: 14
j_gene: TRBJ2-1
CDR3aa: CASSLEGAQDEQFF

v_gene: TRBV29-1
len: 12
j_gene: TRBJ1-1
CDR3aa: CSVEGLGTEAFF

v_gene: TRBV2
len: 13
j_gene: TRBJ2-7
CDR3aa: CATKRDFSYEQYF

v_gene: TRBV5-1
len: 15
j_gene: NA
CDR3aa: CASSPEWGGSYEQYF

v_gene: TRBV5-1
len: 16
j_gene: TRBJ2-1
CDR3aa: CASSLTTGTGGNEQFF

v_gene: TRBV20-1
len: 15
j_gene: TRBJ2-1
CDR3aa: CSAPSFRGRNYEQFF

v_gene: TRBV7-3
len: 13
j_gene: TRBJ2-7
CDR3aa: CASSLGPQGEQYF

v_gene: TRBV4-1
len: 15
j_gene: TRBJ2-7
CDR3aa: CASSQDIGTKAEQYF

v_gene: TRBV7-3
len: 16
j_gene: TRBJ2-7
CDR3aa: CASSLGTGGKSYEQYF

v_gene: TRBV28
len: 14
j_gene: TRBJ2-1
CDR3aa: CASSFYGQGNEQFF

v_gene: TRBV6-2/TRBV6-3
len: 16
j_gene: TRBJ2-3
CDR3aa: CASSTWDSQSTDTQYF

v_gene: TRBV4-1
len: 17
j_gene: TRBJ2-2
CDR3aa: CASSQDPGTSSTGELFF

v_gene: TRBV12-3/TRBV12-4
len: 17
j_gene: TRBJ2-3
CDR3aa: CASSLAWEALSTDTQYF